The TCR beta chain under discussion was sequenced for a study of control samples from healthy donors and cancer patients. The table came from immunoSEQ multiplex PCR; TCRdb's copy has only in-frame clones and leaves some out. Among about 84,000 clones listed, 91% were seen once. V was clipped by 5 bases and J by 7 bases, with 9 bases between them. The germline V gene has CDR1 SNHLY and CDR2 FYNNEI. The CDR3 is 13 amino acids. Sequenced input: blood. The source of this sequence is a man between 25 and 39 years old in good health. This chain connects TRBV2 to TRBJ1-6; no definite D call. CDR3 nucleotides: TGTGCCAGCAGTCGGTCGGGGAATTCACCCCTCCACTTT. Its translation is CASSRSGNSPLHF.